The sequence of this TCR beta chain was determined in a study of T cell responses to AZD1222 COVID-19 vaccine. Generated by immunoSEQ multiplex PCR, the TCRdb table keeps only in-frame clones and is missing some. The sample yields approximately 180,000 clones, just under 90% seen once. In germline, CDR1 is SGHTA, CDR2 FQGNSA. This CDR3 is built from 15 residues. V shed 2 bases and J shed 2 bases, with 10 bases lying between them. The source was peripheral blood, collected 28 days after the second dose of the MenACWY control vaccine. This chain uses TRBV7-2 with TRBJ1-3; the D is unclear. The sequence was obtained from an adult who received the MenACWY meningococcal vaccine as a control. DNA of the CDR3: TGTGCCAGCAGCTTAAAGCAGGATGCTGGAAACACCATATATTTT. Its translation is CASSLKQDAGNTIYF.